The subject of this entry is one T cell receptor (beta chain). The data are from a study of long-term antiretroviral therapy in people with HIV. A v3.0 immunoSEQ assay was performed at survey level. The protocol was immunoSEQ multiplex PCR, while the TCRdb copy is restricted to in-frame clones and leaves out a portion. The data show over 30,000 clones, around 75% seen once. The V gene's germline CDR1 is MGHRA and CDR2 YSYEKL. The CDR3 is 16 residues long. Trimming shortened V by 2 bases and J by 4 bases, and 14 bases separated the two germline ends. Sequenced here: unsorted PBMCs, sampled 1.9 years after starting antiretroviral therapy. The V and J genes are TRBV4-1 and TRBJ2-2; TRBD2 might be the D (7 bases). The receptor comes from a man aged 18 to 35 with HIV. CDR3 bases: TGCGCCAGCAGCCAAAGGGGGGGTGCTTTCACCGGGGAGCTGTTTTTT. Amino acid sequence: CASSQRGGAFTGELFF.